This TCR beta chain came from a study of cytomegalovirus exposure and HLA in healthy donors. Study information: Early released data had 65 million to 100 million unique TCRs, all coming from HLA-typed donors. Study results and caveats: When analyzed later, the rates of TCR association showed variation by HLA locus, with DRB1 the most and HLA-C the fewest. Other equally common chains were less clonally expanded than HLA-associated TCR beta chains, a later analysis showed.

PCR primers comprised 60 Vbeta and 13 Jbeta primers. Sequencing used immunoSEQ multiplex PCR; TCRdb keeps in-frame clones, though not all of them. The sample lists 120,000 or so clones, over 70% occurring once. Germline V gene lookup returns CDR1 SGHTA and CDR2 FQGNSA. Trimming at V came to 2 bases and at J to 6 bases, leaving 11 bases not matched to a gene. The CDR3 length is 16 residues. Details on this clone: Its target is unknown.

The gene calls are TRBV7-2 and TRBJ2-7; TRBD2 matches at 9 bases. The sequencing sample was made of PBMCs. The receptor comes from a man aged 18 to 30 in good health and CMV-seropositive. The DNA of the CDR3 is TGTGCCAGCAGCTTAAGGGAGCGGGAGGAAAGGCGCGAGCAGTACTTC. It encodes CASSLREREERREQYF.